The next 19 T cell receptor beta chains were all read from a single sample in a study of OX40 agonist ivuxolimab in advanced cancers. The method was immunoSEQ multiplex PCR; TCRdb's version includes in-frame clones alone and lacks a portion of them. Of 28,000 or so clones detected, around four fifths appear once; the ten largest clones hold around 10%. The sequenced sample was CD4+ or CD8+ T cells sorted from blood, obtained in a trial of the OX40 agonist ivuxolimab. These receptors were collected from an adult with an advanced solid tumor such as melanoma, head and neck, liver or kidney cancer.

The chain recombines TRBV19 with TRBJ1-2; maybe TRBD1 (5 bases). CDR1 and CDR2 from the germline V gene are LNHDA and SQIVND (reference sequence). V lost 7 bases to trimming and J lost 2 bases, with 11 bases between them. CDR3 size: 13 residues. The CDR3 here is CASTPGPNYGYTF. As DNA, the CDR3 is TGTGCCAGTACCCCAGGGCCAAACTATGGCTACACCTTC.

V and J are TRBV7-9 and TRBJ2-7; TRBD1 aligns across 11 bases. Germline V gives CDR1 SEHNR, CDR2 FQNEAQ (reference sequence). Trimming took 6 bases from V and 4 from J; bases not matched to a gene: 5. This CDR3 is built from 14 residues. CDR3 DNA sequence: TGTGCCAGCAGTTCAGGGACAGGGGGTTACGAGCAGTACTTC. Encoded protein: CASSSGTGGYEQYF.

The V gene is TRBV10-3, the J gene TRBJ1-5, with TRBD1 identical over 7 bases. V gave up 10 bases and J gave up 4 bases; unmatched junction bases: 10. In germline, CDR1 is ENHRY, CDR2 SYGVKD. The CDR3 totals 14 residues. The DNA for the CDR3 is TGTGCCACCCGGAACGGACAGGAAAATCAGCCCCAGCATTTT. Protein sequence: CATRNGQENQPQHF.

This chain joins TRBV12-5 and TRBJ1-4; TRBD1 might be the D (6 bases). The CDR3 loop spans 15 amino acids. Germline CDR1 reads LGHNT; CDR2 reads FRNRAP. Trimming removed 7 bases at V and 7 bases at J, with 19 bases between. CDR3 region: CASAPEGGAVEKLFF. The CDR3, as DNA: TGTGCTAGTGCCCCAGAGGGGGGGGCAGTTGAAAAACTGTTTTTT.

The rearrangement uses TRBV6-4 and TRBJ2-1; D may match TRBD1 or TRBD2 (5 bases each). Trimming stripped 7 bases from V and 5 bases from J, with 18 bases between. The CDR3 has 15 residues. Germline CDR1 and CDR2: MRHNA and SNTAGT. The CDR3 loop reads CASTPRAGSHNEQFF. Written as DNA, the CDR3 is TGTGCCAGCACCCCCAGGGCGGGTTCCCACAATGAGCAGTTCTTC.

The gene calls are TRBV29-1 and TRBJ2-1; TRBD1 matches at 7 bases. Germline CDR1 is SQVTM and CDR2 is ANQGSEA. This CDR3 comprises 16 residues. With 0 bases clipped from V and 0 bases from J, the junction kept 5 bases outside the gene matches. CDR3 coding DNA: TGCAGCGTTGAAGATCCTGCAGGGGGCTCCTACAATGAGCAGTTCTTC. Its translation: CSVEDPAGGSYNEQFF.

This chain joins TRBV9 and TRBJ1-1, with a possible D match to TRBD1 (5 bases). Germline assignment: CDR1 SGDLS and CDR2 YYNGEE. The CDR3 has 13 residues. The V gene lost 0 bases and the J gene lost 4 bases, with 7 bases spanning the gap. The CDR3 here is CASSVEGVTEAFF. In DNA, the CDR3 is TGTGCCAGCAGCGTAGAAGGGGTCACTGAAGCTTTCTTT. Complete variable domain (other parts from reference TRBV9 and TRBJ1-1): DSGVTQTPKHLITATGQRVTLRCSPRSGDLSVYWYQQSLDQGLQFLIQYYNGEERAKGNILERFSAQQFPDLHSELNLSSLELGDSALYFCASSVEGVTEAFFGQGTRLTVV.

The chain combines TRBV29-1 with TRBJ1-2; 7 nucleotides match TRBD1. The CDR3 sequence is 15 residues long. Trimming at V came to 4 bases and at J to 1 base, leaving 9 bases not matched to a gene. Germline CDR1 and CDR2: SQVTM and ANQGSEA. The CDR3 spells CSVGPDREINYGYTF. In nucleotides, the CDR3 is TGCAGCGTTGGTCCAGACAGGGAAATTAACTATGGCTACACCTTC.

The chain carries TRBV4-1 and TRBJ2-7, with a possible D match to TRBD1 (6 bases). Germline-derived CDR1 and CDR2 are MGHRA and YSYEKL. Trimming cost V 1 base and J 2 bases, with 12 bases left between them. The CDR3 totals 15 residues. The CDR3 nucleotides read TGCGCCAGCAGCCAAGTCCGGGACACAGCCTACGAGCAGTACTTC. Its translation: CASSQVRDTAYEQYF.

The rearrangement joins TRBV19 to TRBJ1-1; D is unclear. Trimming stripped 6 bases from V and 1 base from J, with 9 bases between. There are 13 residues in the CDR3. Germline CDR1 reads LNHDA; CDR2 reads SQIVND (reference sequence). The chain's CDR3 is CASRPWANTEAFF. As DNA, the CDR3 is TGTGCCAGTAGGCCCTGGGCGAACACTGAAGCTTTCTTT.

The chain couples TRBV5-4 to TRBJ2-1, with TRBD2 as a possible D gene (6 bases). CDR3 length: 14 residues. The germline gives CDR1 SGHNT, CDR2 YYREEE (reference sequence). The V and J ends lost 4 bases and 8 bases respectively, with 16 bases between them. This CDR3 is CASSLLLAVDEQFF. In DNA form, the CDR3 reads TGTGCCAGCAGCCTACTACTAGCTGTGGATGAGCAGTTCTTC.

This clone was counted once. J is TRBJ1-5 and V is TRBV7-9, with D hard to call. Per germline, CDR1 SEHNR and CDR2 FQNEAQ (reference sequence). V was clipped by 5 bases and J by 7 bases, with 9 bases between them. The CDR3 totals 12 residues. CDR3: CASSPGGQPQHF. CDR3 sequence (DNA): TGTGCCAGCAGCCCGGGAGGACAGCCCCAGCATTTT.

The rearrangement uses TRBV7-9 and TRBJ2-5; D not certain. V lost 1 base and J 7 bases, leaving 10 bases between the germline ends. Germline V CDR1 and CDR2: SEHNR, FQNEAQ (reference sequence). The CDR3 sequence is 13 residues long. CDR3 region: CASSLGGVVTQYF. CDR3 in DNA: TGTGCCAGCAGCTTAGGTGGGGTAGTGACCCAGTACTTC.

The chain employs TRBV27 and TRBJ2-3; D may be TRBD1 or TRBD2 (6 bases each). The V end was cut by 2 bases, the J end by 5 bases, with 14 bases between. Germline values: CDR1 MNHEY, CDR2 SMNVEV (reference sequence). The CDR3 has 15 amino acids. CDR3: CASSLRGASLDTQYF. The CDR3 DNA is TGTGCCAGCAGTTTAAGGGGGGCCAGTCTAGATACGCAGTATTTT.

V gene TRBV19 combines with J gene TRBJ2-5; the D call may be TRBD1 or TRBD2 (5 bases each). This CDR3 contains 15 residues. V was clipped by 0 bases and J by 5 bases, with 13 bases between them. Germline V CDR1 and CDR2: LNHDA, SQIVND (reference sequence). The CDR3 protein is CASSIDPLGTETQYF. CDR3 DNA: TGTGCCAGTAGTATAGATCCCCTAGGGACGGAGACCCAGTACTTC.

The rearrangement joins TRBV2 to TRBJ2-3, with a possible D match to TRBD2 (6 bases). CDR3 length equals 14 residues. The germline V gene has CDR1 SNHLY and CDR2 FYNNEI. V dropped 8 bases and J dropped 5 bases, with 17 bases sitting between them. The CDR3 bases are TGTGCCAGCCCAGCTGGGGGGTGGGGAGATACGCAGTATTTT. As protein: CASPAGGWGDTQYF.

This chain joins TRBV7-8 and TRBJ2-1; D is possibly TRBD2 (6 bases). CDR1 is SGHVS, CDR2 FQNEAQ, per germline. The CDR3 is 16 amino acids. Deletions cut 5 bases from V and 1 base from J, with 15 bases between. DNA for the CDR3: TGTGCCAGCAGCCTTGGGCGGGGAAGGTCCTACAATGAGCAGTTCTTC. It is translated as CASSLGRGRSYNEQFF.

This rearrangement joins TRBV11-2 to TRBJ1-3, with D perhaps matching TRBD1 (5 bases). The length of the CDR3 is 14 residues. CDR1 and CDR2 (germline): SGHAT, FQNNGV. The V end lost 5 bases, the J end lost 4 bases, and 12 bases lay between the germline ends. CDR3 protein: CASSTDRGGNTIYF. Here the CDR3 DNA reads TGTGCCAGCAGCACCGACAGAGGGGGAAACACCATATATTTT.

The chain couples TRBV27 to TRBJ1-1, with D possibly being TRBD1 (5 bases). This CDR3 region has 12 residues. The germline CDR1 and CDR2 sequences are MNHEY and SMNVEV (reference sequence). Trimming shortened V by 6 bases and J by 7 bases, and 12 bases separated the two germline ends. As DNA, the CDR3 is TGTGCCAGCAGGGGAGGGGTCGGTGAAGCTTTCTTT. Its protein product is CASRGGVGEAFF.